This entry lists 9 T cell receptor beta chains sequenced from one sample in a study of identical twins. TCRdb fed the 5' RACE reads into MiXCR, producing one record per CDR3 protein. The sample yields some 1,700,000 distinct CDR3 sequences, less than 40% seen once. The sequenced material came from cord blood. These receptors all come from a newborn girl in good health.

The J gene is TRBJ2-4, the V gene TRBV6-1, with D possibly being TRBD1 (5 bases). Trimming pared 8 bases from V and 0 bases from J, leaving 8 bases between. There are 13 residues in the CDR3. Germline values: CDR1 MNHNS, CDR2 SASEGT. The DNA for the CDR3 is TGTGCCAGCCTGACAGTAGCCAAAAACATTCAGTACTTC. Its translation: CASLTVAKNIQYF.

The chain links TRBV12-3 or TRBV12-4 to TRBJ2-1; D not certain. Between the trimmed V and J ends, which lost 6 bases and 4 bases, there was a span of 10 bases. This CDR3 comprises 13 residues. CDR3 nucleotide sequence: TGTGCCAGCAGCAACCTCAAATACAATGAGCAGTTCTTC. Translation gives CASSNLKYNEQFF.

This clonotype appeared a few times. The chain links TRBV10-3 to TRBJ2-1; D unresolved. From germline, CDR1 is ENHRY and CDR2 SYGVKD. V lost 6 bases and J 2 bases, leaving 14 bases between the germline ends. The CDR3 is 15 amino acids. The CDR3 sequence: CAIRDGPDPYNEQFF. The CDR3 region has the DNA TGTGCCATCAGGGATGGGCCAGACCCCTACAATGAGCAGTTCTTC.

The CDR3 DNA follows: TGCAGTGCTAGGGGGTTAATGGGACTACCCACAGATACGCAGTATTTT. The encoded protein is CSARGLMGLPTDTQYF. The gene calls are TRBV20-1 and TRBJ2-3; TRBD2 matches 7 bases. J gave up 2 bases and V 3 bases, and 11 bases lay outside the gene matches. CDR3 size: 16 residues. Germline CDR1 is DFQATT and CDR2 is SNEGSKA (reference sequence).

The CDR3 region is CASSVLSGAGNEQFF. The CDR3 DNA reads as TGTGCCAGCAGCGTCCTTAGCGGGGCCGGAAATGAGCAGTTCTTC. This chain uses TRBV7-2 with TRBJ2-1, with 8 positions matching TRBD2. J lost 7 bases, V lost 5 bases, and 10 bases had no gene match. The length of the CDR3 is 15 residues. Per the germline V gene, CDR1 is SGHTA and CDR2 is FQGNSA.

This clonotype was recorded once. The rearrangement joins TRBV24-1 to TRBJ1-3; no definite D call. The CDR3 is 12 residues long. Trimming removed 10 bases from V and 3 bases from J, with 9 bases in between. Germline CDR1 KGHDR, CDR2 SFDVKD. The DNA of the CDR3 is TGTGCCACTTCGGGAGTTGGAAACACCATATATTTT. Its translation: CATSGVGNTIYF.

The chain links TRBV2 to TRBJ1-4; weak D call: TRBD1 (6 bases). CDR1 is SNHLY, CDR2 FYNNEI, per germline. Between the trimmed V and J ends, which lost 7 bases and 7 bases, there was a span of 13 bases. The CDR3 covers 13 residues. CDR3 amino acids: CASTQGMGEKLFF. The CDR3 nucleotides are TGTGCCAGCACCCAGGGGATGGGTGAAAAACTGTTTTTT.

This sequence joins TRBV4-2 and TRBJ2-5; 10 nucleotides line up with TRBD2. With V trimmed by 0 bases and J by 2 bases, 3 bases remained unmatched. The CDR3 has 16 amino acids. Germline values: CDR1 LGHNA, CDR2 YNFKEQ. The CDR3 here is CASSQDLAGVQETQYF. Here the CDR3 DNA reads TGTGCCAGCAGCCAAGATCTAGCGGGAGTACAAGAGACCCAGTACTTC.

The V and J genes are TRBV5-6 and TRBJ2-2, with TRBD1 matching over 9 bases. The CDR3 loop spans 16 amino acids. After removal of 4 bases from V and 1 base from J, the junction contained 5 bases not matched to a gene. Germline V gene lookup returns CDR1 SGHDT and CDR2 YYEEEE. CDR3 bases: TGTGCCAGCAGCGATTCGGGACAGGGGAACACCGGGGAGCTGTTTTTT. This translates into CASSDSGQGNTGELFF.